These T cell receptor beta chains were read from a single sample in a study of neurological immune-mediated disorders. MiXCR was run by TCRdb on the 5' RACE reads, yielding one entry per CDR3 protein. The top ten clones hold about 1.7% of a sample with roughly 60,000 distinct CDR3 sequences, more than 9.5% of them seen once. The material sequenced was PBMCs. The receptors shown here come from a man in his 60s in good health. CDR3s include the opening cysteine and the closing phenylalanine or tryptophan. Each record gives: clone size, D gene, J gene, V gene, CDR3 DNA, CDR3 protein. D genes are given only for firm matches. Where a row states a size, it is once, few, many or the class of an expanded clone; other rows omit it.

>few|.|TRBJ2-1|TRBV5-6
TGTGCCAGCAGCTTGCTCCTGAGGCCCGGGGGCCGTAAGAATGAGCAGTTCTTC
CASSLLLRPGGRKNEQFF
>many|TRBD2|TRBJ2-1|TRBV11-2
TGTGCCAGCAGCTTAGGGGCTAGCGGGGGGTGGAATGAGCAGTTCTTC
CASSLGASGGWNEQFF
>few|.|TRBJ1-2|TRBV7-2
TGTGCCAGCAGCTTAGCGCTCAATGGCTACACCTTC
CASSLALNGYTF
>many|TRBD1|TRBJ2-3|TRBV20-1
TGCAGTGCGGAAATTCCCGGGACAGGGCTCTACACAGATACGCAGTATTTT
CSAEIPGTGLYTDTQYF
>many|.|TRBJ1-6|TRBV10-3
TGTGCCATCAGGGGGGATGCGGGCTATAATTCACCCCTCCACTTT
CAIRGDAGYNSPLHF
>many|.|TRBJ1-5|TRBV6-6
TGTGCCAGCAGTTACCCCCGCAGCAATCAGCCCCAGCATTTT
CASSYPRSNQPQHF
>.|.|TRBJ2-3|TRBV19
TGTGCCAGTAGTATACTCGGGGGCCCAGACACAGATACGCAGTATTTT
CASSILGGPDTDTQYF
>many|.|TRBJ2-5|TRBV11-2
TGTGCCAGCAGCCCTCGAGACCTGGGAGAGACCCAGTACTTC
CASSPRDLGETQYF
>many|.|TRBJ2-1|TRBV18
TGTGCCAGCTCACCAGCGAGAAACAATGAGCAGTTCTTC
CASSPARNNEQFF
>.|.|TRBJ2-7|TRBV7-8
TGTGCCAGCAGCTTAGGACGCAACTCCTACGAGCAGTACTTC
CASSLGRNSYEQYF
>many|.|TRBJ2-1|TRBV18
TGTGCCAGCTCACCACCCCAGGGGTGGGGGGCCGACAATGAGCAGTTCTTC
CASSPPQGWGADNEQFF
>many|.|TRBJ1-4|TRBV6-6
TGTGCCGGGGGAGGGGCGAATGATGAAAAACTGTTTTTT
CAGGGANDEKLFF